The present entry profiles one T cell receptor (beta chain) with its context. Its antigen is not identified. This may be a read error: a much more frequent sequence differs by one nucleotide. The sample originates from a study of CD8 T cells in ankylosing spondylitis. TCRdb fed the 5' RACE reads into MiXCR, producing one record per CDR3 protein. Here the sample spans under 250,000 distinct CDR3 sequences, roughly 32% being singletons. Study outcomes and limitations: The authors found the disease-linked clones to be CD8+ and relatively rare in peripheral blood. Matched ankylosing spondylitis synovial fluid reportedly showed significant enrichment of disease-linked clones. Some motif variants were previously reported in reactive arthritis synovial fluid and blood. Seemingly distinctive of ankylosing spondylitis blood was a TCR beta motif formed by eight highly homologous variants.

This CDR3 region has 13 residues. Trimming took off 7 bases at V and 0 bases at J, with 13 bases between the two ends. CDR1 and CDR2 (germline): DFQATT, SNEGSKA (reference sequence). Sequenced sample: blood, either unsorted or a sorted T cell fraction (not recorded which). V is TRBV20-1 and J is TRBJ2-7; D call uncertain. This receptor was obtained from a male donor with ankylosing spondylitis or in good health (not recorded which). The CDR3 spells CSVMRTSSYEQYF. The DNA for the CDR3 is TGCAGTGTTATGCGGACCAGCTCCTACGAGCAGTACTTC.